These 14 T cell receptor beta chains were sequenced from one sample in a study of T-cell reconstitution after alpha-beta-depleted transplantation in children. Researchers prepared the TCRbeta library using unique molecular identifiers, the study reports. TCRdb passed the PCR reads through MiXCR, listing each CDR3 protein once. The sample carries about 17,000 distinct CDR3 sequences, around 12% recorded once. The sample in question was PBMCs, mostly from graft donor cells, obtained 180 days after TCRalphabeta/CD19-depleted stem cell transplant. The receptors stem from a boy younger than two who had a stem cell transplant for Wiskott-Aldrich syndrome, so the T cells may come from the graft donor.

This clonotype occurred many times. The chain combines TRBV7-9 with TRBJ2-3; unclear D gene. Germline V gene sequence: CDR1 SEHNR, CDR2 FQNEAQ (reference sequence). With 0 bases removed from V and 3 bases from J, the gap between germline ends came to 13 bases. The CDR3 loop spans 16 amino acids. Here the CDR3 DNA reads TGTGCCAGCAGCTTAGCGCTCACGTATTCTACAGATACGCAGTATTTT. Translated: CASSLALTYSTDTQYF.

This clonotype has a handful of counts. V usage is TRBV5-6 and J usage is TRBJ1-2; 9 bases align to TRBD1. In germline, CDR1 is SGHDT, CDR2 YYEEEE. The J segment lost 8 bases and the V segment lost 4 bases, leaving 9 bases of the junction unmatched. This CDR3 contains 14 residues. This CDR3 is CASSIGQGRTGYTF. The CDR3 DNA follows: TGTGCCAGCAGCATAGGACAGGGGAGGACCGGCTACACCTTC.

This clonotype has ten or more counts. The V gene is TRBV7-2, the J gene TRBJ2-1; 7 bases align to TRBD1. Looked up from germline, CDR1 is SGHTA and CDR2 is FQGNSA. Germline trimming cut 5 bases from V and 4 bases from J; bases unmatched to any gene: 14. This CDR3 has 17 residues. The DNA for the CDR3 is TGTGCCAGCAGCCTCTCCACAGGGGCCACCATATACAATGAGCAGTTCTTC. Protein sequence: CASSLSTGATIYNEQFF.

Worth noting for this clonotype: A much larger clonotype is one base distant, so this may be a read error. The chain joins TRBV19 to TRBJ2-2; 9 bases are a match to TRBD1. The trim removed 10 bases at V and 1 base at J, leaving 7 bases unmatched. There are 15 residues in the CDR3. Germline V gene sequence: CDR1 LNHDA, CDR2 SQIVND (reference sequence). The CDR3 spells CANQKGQGNTGELFF. CDR3 bases: TGTGCCAACCAAAAGGGACAGGGGAACACCGGGGAGCTGTTTTTT.

This clonotype was detected many times. CDR3 region: CASSNGPDSQQYF. The CDR3 region has the DNA TGTGCCAGCAGCAACGGACCGGACAGCCAGCAGTACTTC. This sequence joins TRBV9 and TRBJ2-7; TRBD1 might be the D (6 bases). The V end was cut by 4 bases, the J end by 8 bases, with 16 bases between. Germline V gene data show CDR1 as SGDLS and CDR2 as YYNGEE. CDR3 length: 13 residues.

As regards this clonotype: This could be a read error, since a much larger clone is one nucleotide away. The rearrangement uses TRBV20-1 and TRBJ2-3, with D possibly TRBD2 on 7 matching bases. V lost 6 bases and J lost 2, with 33 bases in between. The CDR3 is made up of 20 amino acids. CDR1 is DFQATT and CDR2 is SNEGSKA in the germline V gene (reference sequence). The CDR3 coding sequence is TGCAGTGCAGCATCCCCTAGGGGGAGGGGCAGTCTGCACTTCACAGATACGCAGTATTTT. It translates to CSAASPRGRGSLHFTDTQYF.

The genes are TRBV28 and TRBJ1-4, with 7 bases identical to TRBD1. Per germline, CDR1 MDHEN and CDR2 SYDVKM. Unmatched junction bases numbered 8, after V lost 5 bases and J lost 8 bases. This CDR3 has 14 amino acids. In DNA, the CDR3 is TGTGCCAGCAGTACAGGACAGGAGATCGAAAAACTGTTTTTT. It encodes CASSTGQEIEKLFF.

The rearrangement joins TRBV2 to TRBJ2-1; tentative D call: TRBD1 (5 bases). V lost 2 bases, J lost 0 bases, and 14 bases lay in between. The germline V gene encodes CDR1 SNHLY and CDR2 FYNNEI. The CDR3 covers 17 residues. The CDR3 spells CASSESQGISSYNEQFF. The DNA for the CDR3 is TGTGCCAGCAGTGAATCCCAGGGTATTAGCTCCTACAATGAGCAGTTCTTC. Filled out from reference TRBV2 and TRBJ2-1, the complete variable domain reads EPEVTQTPSHQVTQMGQEVILRCVPISNHLYFYWYRQILGQKVEFLVSFYNNEISEKSEIFDDQFSVERPDGSNFTLKIRSTKLEDSAMYFCASSESQGISSYNEQFFGPGTRLTVL.

The chain couples TRBV6-1 to TRBJ1-5; 8 bases agree with TRBD1. Germline V gene lookup returns CDR1 MNHNS and CDR2 SASEGT. CDR3 length: 14 amino acids. With 6 bases clipped from V and 7 bases from J, the junction kept 8 bases outside the gene matches. The CDR3 nucleotides read TGTGCCAGCAGGCCCCCAGGGGGCGGGCAGCCCCAGCATTTT. Residues: CASRPPGGGQPQHF.

Ten or more counts support this clonotype. This chain links TRBV4-3 with TRBJ2-7, with D possibly matching TRBD2 (5 bases). The CDR3 is 15 residues long. Germline V gene sequence: CDR1 LGHNA, CDR2 YSLEER. V was cut by 0 bases and J by 4 bases, with 13 bases left in between. The DNA of the CDR3 is TGCGCCAGCAGCCAAGATCAGCCGGGAACTTACGAGCAGTACTTC. It yields the protein CASSQDQPGTYEQYF.

This clonotype was observed at least ten times. As DNA, the CDR3 is TGTGCCAGCAGCTTAGCGAGGGGGGCTAGCGGGAGACCGACCTACGAGCAGTACTTC. Translated, it gives CASSLARGASGRPTYEQYF. The rearrangement links TRBV7-8 to TRBJ2-7, with 10 bases lining up with TRBD2. The J segment lost 2 bases and the V segment lost 0 bases, leaving 13 bases of the junction unmatched. The CDR3 contains 19 residues. CDR1 and CDR2 (germline): SGHVS, FQNEAQ.

This clonotype was seen a handful of times. The V gene is TRBV14, the J gene TRBJ2-5; D perhaps matches TRBD2 (6 bases). V was cut by 3 bases and J by 7 bases, with 21 bases left in between. Germline V gives CDR1 SGHDN, CDR2 FVKESK. This CDR3 spans 16 amino acids. CDR3 sequence (DNA): TGTGCCAGCAGCCATGGGGGACTTTGGGACTTGAGGACCCAGTACTTC. Amino acid sequence: CASSHGGLWDLRTQYF.

This clonotype was seen many times. J is TRBJ2-6 and V is TRBV5-6; D is perhaps TRBD2 (5 bases). This CDR3 contains 16 residues. Germline assignment: CDR1 SGHDT and CDR2 YYEEEE. Trimming shortened V by 0 bases and J by 4 bases, and 11 bases separated the two germline ends. The CDR3 reads CASSLARGMGANVLTF. The CDR3 DNA follows: TGTGCCAGCAGCTTGGCTCGGGGAATGGGGGCCAACGTCCTGACTTTC.

The table lists this clonotype with many counts. The CDR3 is CASSSTAKGAGANVLTF. For the CDR3, the DNA is TGTGCCAGCAGCTCGACCGCCAAGGGGGCTGGGGCCAACGTCCTGACTTTC. The V gene is TRBV5-6, the J gene TRBJ2-6; possible D gene TRBD1, 6 bases. Germline CDR1 and CDR2: SGHDT and YYEEEE. Trimming removed 3 bases at V and 2 bases at J, with 15 bases between. The CDR3 runs 17 residues.